This entry is about one T cell receptor (beta chain). The antigen is not known. These data are taken from a study of monozygotic twins with inflammatory bowel disease. The study's findings and limits: IBD-affected twins scored below their healthy co-twins in TCRbeta diversity (inverse Simpson). Repertoire similarity did not separate concordant from discordant twins, possibly from limited power. The data gave no support to a single strong IBD-associated signal or clonotype.

TCRdb derives one entry per CDR3 protein from the 5' RACE reads, leaving out DNA. Its table records 200,000 to 250,000 distinct CDR3 sequences. Germline-derived CDR1 and CDR2 are SGHTS and YDEGEE. The CDR3 has 15 amino acids. The clonotype was recovered from a human donor with ulcerative colitis or Crohn's disease, or a healthy co-twin of an affected twin (not recorded which). J is TRBJ1-1 and V is TRBV5-8. Specimen: blood. CDR3 sequence: CASSLARTSGTEAFF.